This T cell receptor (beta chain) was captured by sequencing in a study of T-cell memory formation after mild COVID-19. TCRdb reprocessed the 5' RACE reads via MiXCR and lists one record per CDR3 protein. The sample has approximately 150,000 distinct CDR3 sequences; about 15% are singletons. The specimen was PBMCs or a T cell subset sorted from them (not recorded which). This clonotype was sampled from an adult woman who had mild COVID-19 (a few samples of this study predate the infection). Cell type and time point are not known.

This CDR3 is CASTKGTSGYYEQYF. Written as DNA, the CDR3 is TGTGCCAGCACCAAGGGGACTAGCGGTTACTACGAGCAGTACTTC. The gene calls are TRBV7-9 and TRBJ2-7, with 11 nucleotides matching TRBD2. Looked up from germline, CDR1 is SEHNR and CDR2 is FQNEAQ (reference sequence). CDR3 length: 15 amino acids. The J segment lost 3 bases and the V segment lost 7 bases, leaving 8 bases of the junction unmatched.